This entry lists 8 T cell receptor beta chains sequenced from one sample in a study of T cells in Graves' hyperthyroidism and ophthalmopathy. Amplification of TCR beta CDR3 regions was performed using RNA transcripts as template. The TCR CDR3 first-round RT-PCR relied on the HTBI primer set. TCRdb passed the multiplex PCR reads through MiXCR, listing each CDR3 protein once. The table includes tens of thousands of distinct CDR3 sequences, approximately 50% detected once. Material for sequencing was peripheral blood or thyroid tissue (not recorded which). These receptors all come from a man between 18 and 29 years old with Graves' hyperthyroidism.

The rearrangement links TRBV15 to TRBJ1-1; no clear D. The V end was cut by 3 bases, the J end by 6 bases, with 14 bases between. Germline assignment: CDR1 LNHNV and CDR2 YYDKDF (reference sequence). The CDR3 length is 14 residues. The CDR3 spells CATSSTRGYSEAFF. The CDR3 coding sequence is TGTGCCACCAGCAGCACCCGCGGGTATTCTGAAGCTTTCTTT.

Comments on this clonotype: One end of the junction is discordant with germline, which a read error may explain. The V gene is TRBV7-2, the J gene TRBJ2-3, with D perhaps matching TRBD1 or TRBD2 (5 bases each). The germline V gene encodes CDR1 SGHTA and CDR2 FQGNSA. There are 16 residues in the CDR3. CDR3 residues: CASSRTPGPRTDTQYF. In DNA, the CDR3 is TGTGCCAGCAGCCGTACGCCGGGACCGCGCACAGATACGCAGTACTTT.

The CDR3 nucleotides read TGTGCCAGCAGGGACAGGAGAATACTGAACTATAGCAATCAGCCCCAGCATTTT. Its translation: CASRDRRILNYSNQPQHF. V gene TRBV6-1 combines with J gene TRBJ1-5; 7 bases agree with TRBD1. Germline values: CDR1 MNHNS, CDR2 SASEGT. V lost 6 bases and J lost 0; bases outside the gene matches: 14. CDR3 length equals 18 residues.

Of note for this clonotype: An end of the junction differs from the germline gene, which may be a read error. The chain uses TRBV7-3 and TRBJ2-2; D might be TRBD1 or TRBD2, each matching 8 bases. Germline CDR1 SGHTA, CDR2 FQGTGA. The CDR3 covers 17 residues. Here the CDR3 reads CASSPSGQGAVTGELFF. The CDR3 region has the DNA TGCGCCAGCAGCCCTAGCGGGCAGGGGGCTGTTACCGGGGAGCTGTTTTTT.

At least ten counts were recorded for this clonotype. This chain connects TRBV27 to TRBJ2-6; D is unclear. The CDR3 spans 15 residues. The V gene's germline CDR1 is MNHEY and CDR2 SMNVEV (reference sequence). The ends were cut back, 3 bases at V and 1 base at J, with 7 bases in the middle. The CDR3 bases are TGTGCCAGCAGTTTTCTATTATCTGGGGCCAACGTCCTGACTTTC. This codes for CASSFLLSGANVLTF.

The chain combines TRBV2 with TRBJ2-5; the D is unclear. Trimming took 7 bases from V and 7 from J, leaving 13 bases between them. This CDR3 has 12 residues. The germline V gene has CDR1 SNHLY and CDR2 FYNNEI. CDR3 loop: CASTFERWTQYF. The DNA for the CDR3 is TGTGCCAGCACCTTTGAAAGATGGACCCAGTACTTC.

This clonotype was observed many times. The chain couples TRBV11-3 to TRBJ2-7; unclear D gene. V gave up 0 bases and J gave up 5 bases, with 11 bases separating them. Germline V gene sequence: CDR1 SGHNT, CDR2 YENEEA. The CDR3 covers 14 residues. The CDR3 DNA is TGTGCCAGCAGCTTAGAAGGAGCCGAGCACGAGCAGTACTTC. It codes for CASSLEGAEHEQYF.

The gene calls are TRBV7-9 and TRBJ1-1; 7 bases align to TRBD1. Per the germline V gene, CDR1 is SEHNR and CDR2 is FQNEAQ (reference sequence). After removal of 5 bases from V and 5 bases from J, the junction contained 5 bases not matched to a gene. The CDR3 consists of 13 residues. The CDR3 region is CASSAEQGTEAFF. CDR3 nucleotides: TGTGCCAGCAGCGCTGAACAGGGGACTGAAGCTTTCTTT.